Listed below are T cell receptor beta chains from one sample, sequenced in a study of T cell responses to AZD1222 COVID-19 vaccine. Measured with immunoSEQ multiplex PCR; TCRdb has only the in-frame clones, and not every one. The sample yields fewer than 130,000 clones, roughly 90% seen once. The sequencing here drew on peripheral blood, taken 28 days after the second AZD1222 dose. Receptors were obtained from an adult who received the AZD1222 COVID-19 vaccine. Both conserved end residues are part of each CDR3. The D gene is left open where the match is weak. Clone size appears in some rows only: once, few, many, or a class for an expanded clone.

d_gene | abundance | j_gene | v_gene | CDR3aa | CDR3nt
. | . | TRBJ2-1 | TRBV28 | CASAGGGSSYNEQFF | TGTGCCAGCGCTGGGGGGGGCAGCTCCTACAATGAGCAGTTCTTC
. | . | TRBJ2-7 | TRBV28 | CASRSPGQNYEQYF | TGTGCCAGCAGGAGCCCCGGACAGAACTACGAGCAGTACTTC
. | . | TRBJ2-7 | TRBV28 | CASTERGSGEQYF | TGTGCCAGCACCGAGAGGGGGAGTGGGGAGCAGTACTTC
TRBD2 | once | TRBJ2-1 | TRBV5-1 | CASSRGSGANLGGEQFF | TGCGCCAGCAGCCGGGGTAGCGGGGCAAATCTAGGAGGTGAGCAGTTCTTC
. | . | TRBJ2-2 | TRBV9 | CASSPGTLHGELFF | TGTGCCAGCAGCCCCGGGACTTTACACGGGGAGCTGTTTTTT
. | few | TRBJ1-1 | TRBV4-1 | CASSEQGAGEAFF | TGCGCCAGCAGCGAACAGGGTGCCGGGGAAGCTTTCTTT
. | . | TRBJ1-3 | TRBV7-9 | CASSLNQGTGNTIYF | TGTGCCAGCAGCTTGAACCAGGGAACTGGAAACACCATATATTTT
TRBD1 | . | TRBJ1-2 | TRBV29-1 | CSVARGQGTGYTF | TGCAGCGTTGCCCGGGGACAGGGGACGGGCTACACCTTC
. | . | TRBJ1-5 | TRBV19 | CASSITSLFNQPQHF | TGTGCCAGTAGTATCACCAGTCTCTTCAATCAGCCCCAGCATTTT
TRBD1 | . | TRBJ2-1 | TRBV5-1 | CASSPTWTGHNEQFF | TGCGCCAGCAGCCCTACCTGGACAGGGCACAATGAGCAGTTCTTC
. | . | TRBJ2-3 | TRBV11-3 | CASSLDHGPPGTDTQYF | TGTGCCAGCAGCTTAGATCATGGCCCCCCTGGGACAGATACGCAGTATTTT
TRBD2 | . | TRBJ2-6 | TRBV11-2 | CASSWTSGAAGANVLTF | TGTGCCAGCAGCTGGACTAGCGGGGCCGCTGGGGCCAACGTCCTGACTTTC
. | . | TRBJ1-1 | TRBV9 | CASSVDGGSTEAFF | TGTGCCAGCAGCGTAGACGGGGGGTCCACTGAAGCTTTCTTT
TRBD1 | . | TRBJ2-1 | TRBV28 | CASSYDGTGTSYEQFF | TGTGCCAGCAGTTACGACGGGACAGGGACCTCCTATGAGCAGTTCTTC
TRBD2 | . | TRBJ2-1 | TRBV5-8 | CASSTPGLDFGDEQFF | TGTGCCAGCAGCACCCCGGGACTAGATTTTGGAGATGAGCAGTTCTTC
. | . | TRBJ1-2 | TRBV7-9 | CASSVDVSIGNYGYTF | TGTGCCAGCAGCGTAGATGTGTCCATCGGGAACTATGGCTACACCTTC
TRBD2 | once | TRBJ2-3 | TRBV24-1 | CATSDPLRRSGRGADTQYF | TGTGCCACCAGTGATCCACTACGACGCAGCGGGAGGGGTGCAGATACGCAGTATTTT
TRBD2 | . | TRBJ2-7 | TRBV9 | CASSVGGGTTYEQYF | TGTGCCAGCAGCGTCGGCGGGGGGACAACCTACGAGCAGTACTTC
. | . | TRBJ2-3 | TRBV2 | CASSLTSRTDTQYF | TGTGCCAGCAGTTTGACTAGTAGAACAGATACGCAGTATTTT
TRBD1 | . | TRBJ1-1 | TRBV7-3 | CASSTQGDTEAFF | TGTGCCAGCAGCACACAGGGGGACACTGAAGCTTTCTTT